The 30 T cell receptor beta chains below all came from one sample that was sequenced in a study of cytomegalovirus exposure and HLA in healthy donors. Primers: 60 Vbeta forward and 13 Jbeta reverse. Generated by immunoSEQ multiplex PCR, the TCRdb table keeps only in-frame clones and is missing some. Of 200,000 to 300,000 clones detected, roughly 81% appear once; the ten largest clones hold approximately 2%. Source material: PBMCs. The receptors stem from a woman aged 40 to 55 in good health and CMV-seropositive.

V is TRBV6-6 and J is TRBJ1-6; 7 bases map to TRBD1. The CDR3 is 14 residues long. Trimming cost V 4 bases and J 10 bases; bases outside gene matches: 7. The germline V gene encodes CDR1 MNHNY and CDR2 SVGAGI (reference sequence). This CDR3 reads CASSFTTGMSPLHF. In DNA, the CDR3 is TGTGCCAGCAGTTTTACGACAGGGATGTCACCCCTCCACTTT.

The chain recombines TRBV6-5 with TRBJ2-7; TRBD2 might be the D (5 bases). The CDR3 has 12 amino acids. Per germline, CDR1 MNHEY and CDR2 SVGAGI. V gave up 2 bases and J gave up 6 bases, with 8 bases separating them. As DNA, the CDR3 is TGTGCCAGCAGTTACAAAGGAGGCGAGCAGTACTTC. It translates to CASSYKGGEQYF.

The chain recombines TRBV5-4 with TRBJ2-1, with 11 bases fitting TRBD1. Germline trimming cut 6 bases from V and 9 bases from J; bases unmatched to any gene: 14. From germline, CDR1 is SGHNT and CDR2 YYREEE (reference sequence). The CDR3 has 16 amino acids. Here the CDR3 DNA reads TGTGCCAGCACCCCCCTTGGGACAGGGGGAGTGGGTGAGCAGTTCTTC. Protein: CASTPLGTGGVGEQFF.

The CDR3 DNA reads TGTGCCAGCAGCTTAGCGCGAACTACCGAAGAGACCCAGTACTTC. It translates to CASSLARTTEETQYF. The V gene is TRBV7-8, the J gene TRBJ2-5; D call uncertain. The V gene lost 0 bases and the J gene lost 3 bases, with 11 bases spanning the gap. This CDR3 contains 15 residues. Germline V CDR1 and CDR2: SGHVS, FQNEAQ.

The chain combines TRBV2 with TRBJ2-1; 8 nucleotides align to TRBD2. This CDR3 is built from 14 residues. Trimming at V came to 8 bases and at J to 6 bases, leaving 9 bases not matched to a gene. Germline V gives CDR1 SNHLY, CDR2 FYNNEI. Written as DNA, the CDR3 is TGTGCCAGCGAGCGGGAGTCGGGTTCCAATGAGCAGTTCTTC. It yields the protein CASERESGSNEQFF.

Regarding this clone: Sequence at one end of the junction differs from germline and may be a read error. The chain carries TRBV27 and TRBJ2-7; TRBD2 agrees at 9 bases. The CDR3 is 14 residues long. Germline values: CDR1 MNHEY, CDR2 SMNVEV (reference sequence). In DNA, the CDR3 is TGTGCCAGCAGCTTGCTAGCGGGGCCCTACGAGCGGTACTTC. Translating gives CASSLLAGPYERYF.

This sequence joins TRBV7-9 and TRBJ2-3, with D perhaps matching TRBD1 (6 bases). Per the germline V gene, CDR1 is SEHNR and CDR2 is FQNEAQ (reference sequence). The CDR3 sequence is 15 residues long. Trimming stripped 6 bases from V and 1 base from J, with 14 bases between. The CDR3 sequence: CASSPQGTGTDTQYF. CDR3 DNA: TGTGCCAGCAGTCCACAGGGAACAGGCACAGATACGCAGTATTTT.

This clone was seen a single time. This chain links TRBV5-1 with TRBJ1-5; possibly TRBD1 for D (5 bases). In germline, CDR1 is SGHRS, CDR2 YFSETQ. This CDR3 has 15 amino acids. V gave up 0 bases and J gave up 2 bases, with 9 bases separating them. The CDR3 spells CASSLDPGGNQPQHF. The CDR3 DNA follows: TGCGCCAGCAGCTTGGATCCGGGGGGCAATCAGCCCCAGCATTTT.

V usage is TRBV13 and J usage is TRBJ2-7, with a weak D call TRBD2 (6 bases). CDR3 length: 13 residues. The V and J ends lost 3 bases and 6 bases respectively, with 12 bases between them. Germline CDR1 PRHDT, CDR2 FYEKMQ (reference sequence). The chain's CDR3 is CASSFRDFSEQYF. The DNA for the CDR3 is TGTGCCAGCAGCTTCCGGGACTTTTCCGAGCAGTACTTC.

The chain uses TRBV5-1 and TRBJ1-1; 9 nucleotides agree with TRBD1. Germline V gene data show CDR1 as SGHRS and CDR2 as YFSETQ. The CDR3 has 18 amino acids. The trim removed 2 bases at V and 1 base at J, leaving 12 bases unmatched. CDR3 residues: CASSFDPGQGLANTEAFF. Here the CDR3 DNA reads TGCGCCAGCAGCTTCGATCCGGGACAGGGTCTCGCGAACACTGAAGCTTTCTTT.

This clone was detected only once. V and J are TRBV27 and TRBJ2-7; the match to TRBD1 covers 10 bases. Germline V gene data show CDR1 as MNHEY and CDR2 as SMNVEV (reference sequence). Trimming removed 5 bases from V and 8 bases from J; junction bases left unmatched: 24. This CDR3 has 19 amino acids. This CDR3 reads CASSPDRDRGHAKSPKQYF. CDR3 in DNA: TGTGCCAGCAGTCCCGACCGGGACAGGGGCCACGCGAAATCCCCAAAGCAGTACTTC.

V and J are TRBV30 and TRBJ1-1, with D hard to call. Germline CDR1 and CDR2: GTSNPN and SVGIG (reference sequence). The CDR3 is 13 amino acids. Trimming pared 0 bases from V and 1 base from J, leaving 6 bases between. The CDR3 nucleotides are TGTGCCTGGAGTGTGGCCCAGAACACTGAAGCTTTCTTT. It is translated as CAWSVAQNTEAFF.

This chain joins TRBV7-3 and TRBJ2-5; D perhaps matches TRBD2 (6 bases). Germline lookup yields CDR1 SGHTA and CDR2 FQGTGA. The V gene lost 5 bases and the J gene lost 7 bases, with 14 bases spanning the gap. The CDR3 extends over 13 amino acids. The CDR3: CASSPEGIGTQYF. CDR3 sequence (DNA): TGTGCCAGCAGCCCGGAGGGGATTGGGACCCAGTACTTC.

The rearrangement uses TRBV5-6 and TRBJ2-5; 7 positions match TRBD1. The V gene's germline CDR1 is SGHDT and CDR2 YYEEEE. CDR3 length: 15 residues. The V gene end was trimmed by 4 bases and the J gene end by 2 bases; junction bases not matched to a gene: 8. This chain's CDR3 is CASSPGTVLQETQYF. As DNA, the CDR3 is TGTGCCAGCAGCCCTGGGACAGTCCTACAAGAGACCCAGTACTTC.

This sequence joins TRBV30 and TRBJ1-1; D unclear. Germline CDR1 is GTSNPN and CDR2 is SVGIG (reference sequence). The CDR3 has 13 amino acids. V was trimmed by 0 bases and J by 1 base, leaving 6 bases between them. CDR3 sequence reads: CAWSVSRNTEAFF. The CDR3 DNA reads TGTGCCTGGAGTGTATCGAGGAACACTGAAGCTTTCTTT.

The CDR3: CASSVATGGQYQETQYF. Here the CDR3 DNA reads TGTGCCAGCAGCGTAGCTACGGGAGGACAGTACCAAGAGACCCAGTACTTC. V usage is TRBV9 and J usage is TRBJ2-5; weak D call: TRBD2 (7 bases). CDR3 length equals 17 residues. CDR1 and CDR2 (germline): SGDLS, YYNGEE. The V and J ends lost 0 bases and 0 bases respectively, with 15 bases between them.

This chain joins TRBV30 and TRBJ2-5; TRBD2 might be the D (6 bases). Trimming left V 7 bases short and J 2 bases short, with 20 bases between. CDR3 length: 15 amino acids. Germline loops: CDR1 GTSNPN, CDR2 SVGIG (reference sequence). CDR3 sequence reads: CASRASGGMQETQYF. The CDR3 DNA follows: TGTGCCTCAAGGGCGTCAGGCGGGATGCAAGAGACCCAGTACTTC.

This rearrangement joins TRBV27 to TRBJ2-7, with TRBD2 matching 11 bases. V lost 7 bases, J lost 2 bases, and 13 bases stayed unmatched. Germline V gene sequence: CDR1 MNHEY, CDR2 SMNVEV (reference sequence). CDR3 length equals 17 residues. As DNA, the CDR3 is TGTGCCAGCACCGGTGGGGGACTAGCGGCGTCCACCTACGAGCAGTACTTC. Its translation: CASTGGGLAASTYEQYF.

CDR3 sequence: CASSQDSPVENEQFF. The CDR3 DNA is TGCGCCAGCAGCCAAGATAGCCCCGTTGAGAATGAGCAGTTCTTC. The chain links TRBV4-3 to TRBJ2-1; no definite D call. Trimming took off 0 bases at V and 7 bases at J, with 13 bases between the two ends. There are 15 residues in the CDR3. CDR1 and CDR2 from the germline V gene are LGHNA and YSLEER.

This rearrangement joins TRBV29-1 to TRBJ2-2; TRBD2 matches 8 bases. The CDR3 runs 15 residues. CDR1 is SQVTM, CDR2 ANQGSEA, per germline. J lost 1 base, V lost 7 bases, and 8 bases had no gene match. The CDR3 sequence is CSAIGGDLNTGELFF. CDR3 in DNA: TGCAGCGCCATCGGGGGGGACCTGAACACCGGGGAGCTGTTTTTT.

This clone was picked up a small number of times. The J gene is TRBJ2-7, the V gene TRBV7-8; 8 bases match TRBD1. The CDR3 loop spans 14 amino acids. After removal of 2 bases from V and 5 bases from J, the junction contained 5 bases not matched to a gene. Germline V gene sequence: CDR1 SGHVS, CDR2 FQNEAQ. The CDR3 region is CASSLWTGLDEQYF. CDR3 bases: TGTGCCAGCAGCTTATGGACAGGGTTGGACGAGCAGTACTTC. The variable domain in full, with the rest retrieved from reference TRBV7-8 and TRBJ2-7, is GAGVSQSPRYKVAKRGQDVALRCDPISGHVSLFWYQQALGQGPEFLTYFQNEAQLDKSGLPSDRFFAERPEGSVSTLKIQRTQQEDSAVYLCASSLWTGLDEQYFGPGTRLTVT.

The J gene is TRBJ2-5, the V gene TRBV18; no firm D call. With 0 bases removed from V and 4 bases from J, the gap between germline ends came to 9 bases. The germline V gene encodes CDR1 KGHSH and CDR2 LQKENI. The CDR3 totals 14 residues. CDR3 DNA: TGTGCCAGCTCACCACCCCCACTTGGAGAGACCCAGTACTTC. This sequence encodes CASSPPPLGETQYF.

This clone occurred a few times. The chain links TRBV28 to TRBJ1-4; no definite D call. Per the germline V gene, CDR1 is MDHEN and CDR2 is SYDVKM. The CDR3 runs 14 residues. Trimming cost V 10 bases and J 10 bases, with 22 bases left between them. In DNA, the CDR3 is TGTGCCACCTCTCCGACTTCCCCCCTTCCAAAACTGTTTTTT. Translation gives CATSPTSPLPKLFF.

The chain joins TRBV4-2 to TRBJ2-1, with D uncertain. The V gene's germline CDR1 is LGHNA and CDR2 YNFKEQ. Deletions cut 0 bases from V and 6 bases from J, with 12 bases between. The CDR3 totals 15 residues. The chain's CDR3 is CASSQEADTFNEQFF. The CDR3 DNA follows: TGTGCCAGCAGCCAAGAGGCCGACACGTTCAATGAGCAGTTCTTC.

The chain recombines TRBV27 with TRBJ2-5; 7 bases fit TRBD1. The CDR3 is 14 amino acids. The V gene end was trimmed by 6 bases and the J gene end by 0 bases; junction bases not matched to a gene: 4. Germline V gene data show CDR1 as MNHEY and CDR2 as SMNVEV (reference sequence). CDR3 sequence (DNA): TGTGCCAGCAGGGGGGACAGTAACCAAGAGACCCAGTACTTC. Translated: CASRGDSNQETQYF.

The chain combines TRBV27 with TRBJ1-1; D unresolved. With 2 bases removed from V and 5 bases from J, the gap between germline ends came to 12 bases. This CDR3 comprises 14 residues. Germline V gives CDR1 MNHEY, CDR2 SMNVEV (reference sequence). The CDR3 loop is CASSLLGSGTEAFF. DNA of the CDR3: TGTGCCAGCAGTTTACTGGGGAGCGGGACTGAAGCTTTCTTT.

This chain uses TRBV2 with TRBJ1-5, with D perhaps TRBD1 (5 bases). The V gene's germline CDR1 is SNHLY and CDR2 FYNNEI. The CDR3 is 15 amino acids. Between the trimmed V and J ends, which lost 4 bases and 0 bases, there was a span of 10 bases. CDR3 protein: CASSAEGLSNQPQHF. The CDR3 DNA reads TGTGCCAGCAGTGCAGAGGGACTTAGCAATCAGCCCCAGCATTTT. Drawing the rest from reference TRBV2 and TRBJ1-5, the complete variable domain is EPEVTQTPSHQVTQMGQEVILRCVPISNHLYFYWYRQILGQKVEFLVSFYNNEISEKSEIFDDQFSVERPDGSNFTLKIRSTKLEDSAMYFCASSAEGLSNQPQHFGDGTRLSIL.

The rearrangement joins TRBV15 to TRBJ2-3; 12 positions match TRBD2. Germline V lookup: CDR1 LNHNV, CDR2 YYDKDF (reference sequence). J lost 4 bases, V lost 0 bases, and 5 bases had no gene match. There are 17 residues in the CDR3. In nucleotides, the CDR3 is TGTGCCACCAGCAGAGATCCCCTAGCGGGAGGGTCAGATACGCAGTATTTT. It translates to CATSRDPLAGGSDTQYF.

The V gene is TRBV12-5, the J gene TRBJ1-2, with 9 bases that match TRBD1. The V gene's germline CDR1 is LGHNT and CDR2 FRNRAP. V shed 1 base and J 8 bases; nucleotides not matched to a gene: 5. The CDR3 has 14 residues. This chain's CDR3 is CASGLGDRVGGYTF. The CDR3 bases are TGTGCTAGTGGTTTGGGGGACAGGGTGGGCGGCTACACCTTC.

The chain joins TRBV27 to TRBJ2-2; perhaps TRBD2 as D (7 bases). Germline V gene sequence: CDR1 MNHEY, CDR2 SMNVEV (reference sequence). This CDR3 spans 16 amino acids. V was shortened by 2 bases and J by 4 bases, with 14 bases between the two germline ends. The CDR3 DNA sequence: TGTGCCAGCAGTTTAACGGGGGGCATGGGCACCGGGGAGCTGTTTTTT. This translates into CASSLTGGMGTGELFF.